Below are 20 T cell receptor beta chains sequenced from a single sample in a study of patients and donors after allogeneic stem cell transplantation. TCRdb re-called the RT-PCR reads with MiXCR, one entry per CDR3 protein. This sample yields about a million distinct CDR3 sequences, of which about a sixth are seen a single time; around 6% belongs to the top ten. The material sequenced was blood, either unsorted or a sorted T cell fraction (not recorded which). The receptors here all came from a human donor who was either an allogeneic HSCT recipient or a stem cell or donor lymphocyte infusion donor (not recorded which). It is not recorded whose cells these are; they may come from a transplant donor.

The chain is built from TRBV2 and TRBJ2-2, with a weak D call TRBD2 (6 bases). The CDR3 is made up of 15 amino acids. The germline gives CDR1 SNHLY, CDR2 FYNNEI. Trimming shortened V by 11 bases and J by 5 bases, and 21 bases separated the two germline ends. DNA for the CDR3: TGTGCCTCGGGGGAGATAGCCCTGCCAACCGGGGAGCTGTTTTTT. As protein: CASGEIALPTGELFF.

This sequence joins TRBV15 and TRBJ2-2; 12 bases match TRBD2. The CDR3 contains 17 residues. CDR1 is LNHNV, CDR2 YYDKDF, per germline (reference sequence). The junction had 6 bases not matched to a gene; V was cut back by 0 bases and J by 7 bases. The chain's CDR3 is CATSRDPGLAGIGELFF. The DNA for the CDR3 is TGTGCCACCAGCAGAGACCCCGGACTAGCGGGAATCGGGGAGCTGTTTTTT.

The rearrangement uses TRBV7-9 and TRBJ2-1; perhaps TRBD2 as D (6 bases). The V end was cut by 2 bases, the J end by 7 bases, with 15 bases between. Germline CDR1 and CDR2: SEHNR and FQNEAQ (reference sequence). The CDR3 covers 15 residues. The CDR3 loop reads CASSLTVIAVNEQFF. The CDR3 DNA follows: TGTGCCAGCAGCTTAACGGTGATAGCGGTGAATGAGCAGTTCTTC.

This clonotype was counted only a few times. This sequence joins TRBV12-3 or TRBV12-4 and TRBJ1-2, with TRBD1 identical over 7 bases. V shed 3 bases and J 0 bases; nucleotides not matched to a gene: 10. This CDR3 spans 17 amino acids. CDR3 sequence reads: CASSFIGTVTANYGYTF. DNA of the CDR3: TGTGCCAGCAGTTTTATCGGGACAGTCACAGCTAACTATGGCTACACCTTC.

The V gene is TRBV9, the J gene TRBJ2-5; D is undetermined. With 0 bases removed from V and 3 bases from J, the gap between germline ends came to 12 bases. Germline CDR1 and CDR2: SGDLS and YYNGEE. The CDR3 loop spans 15 amino acids. The CDR3, as DNA: TGTGCCAGCAGCGTAGGTGGCAGCACTGAAGAGACCCAGTACTTC. Encoded protein: CASSVGGSTEETQYF.

This chain uses TRBV20-1 with TRBJ2-3; TRBD1 matches 7 bases. The ends lost 6 bases at V and 4 bases at J; junction bases unmatched: 13. The CDR3 runs to 15 residues. Germline V CDR1 and CDR2: DFQATT, SNEGSKA (reference sequence). The CDR3 bases are TGCAGTGCCGCCCGGGACAGCTTTAGTTCAGATACGCAGTATTTT. As protein: CSAARDSFSSDTQYF.

The chain joins TRBV12-3 or TRBV12-4 to TRBJ1-5, with 10 bases fitting TRBD1. This CDR3 is 14 amino acids long. J gave up 3 bases and V 5 bases, and 1 base lay outside the gene matches. The CDR3 loop reads CASSGQGDNQPQHF. In DNA, the CDR3 is TGTGCCAGCAGTGGACAGGGGGACAATCAGCCCCAGCATTTT.

The sample holds a few counts of this clonotype. V is TRBV2 and J is TRBJ2-3; TRBD2 agrees at 10 bases. This CDR3 has 15 amino acids. The germline gives CDR1 SNHLY, CDR2 FYNNEI. Trimming removed 8 bases from V and 4 bases from J; junction bases left unmatched: 9. DNA of the CDR3: TGTGCCAGCCTTTTGAGCGGGAGGGCCTCAGATACGCAGTATTTT. Encoded protein: CASLLSGRASDTQYF.

This clonotype was seen a few times. The chain combines TRBV15 with TRBJ1-1, with no clear D. Trimming shortened V by 1 base and J by 7 bases, and 7 bases separated the two germline ends. The CDR3 extends over 12 amino acids. Germline V gives CDR1 LNHNV, CDR2 YYDKDF (reference sequence). The CDR3 nucleotides read TGTGCCACCAGCAGAGGAACTGTTGAAGCTTTCTTT. As protein: CATSRGTVEAFF.

The chain recombines TRBV12-3 or TRBV12-4 with TRBJ1-1, with 7 bases identical to TRBD1. This CDR3 is 13 amino acids long. J was trimmed by 8 bases and V by 6 bases; bases with no gene match: 9. The CDR3 region has the DNA TGTGCCAGCAGCCATGGGACAGCCACCGAAGCTTTCTTT. Its protein is CASSHGTATEAFF.

This clonotype was seen many times. The chain combines TRBV12-3 or TRBV12-4 with TRBJ1-2; TRBD1 matches 7 bases. CDR3 size: 14 residues. V shed 4 bases and J 4 bases; nucleotides not matched to a gene: 6. CDR3 in amino acids: CASSSAGTVYGYTF. CDR3 nucleotides: TGTGCCAGCAGTTCTGCCGGGACAGTCTATGGCTACACCTTC.

Only a few counts were recorded for this clonotype. The chain uses TRBV12-3 or TRBV12-4 and TRBJ2-6; D may be TRBD1 (5 bases). The germline V and J ends were trimmed by 5 bases and 2 bases, with 10 bases remaining between them. The CDR3 is made up of 15 amino acids. The CDR3 spells CASSLDSTGANVLTF. The CDR3 nucleotides are TGTGCCAGCAGTCTCGACAGCACTGGGGCCAACGTCCTGACTTTC.

This clonotype was seen repeatedly, ten times or more. The chain has TRBV5-1 and TRBJ2-1, with 9 bases that match TRBD2. This CDR3 contains 14 residues. From germline, CDR1 is SGHRS and CDR2 YFSETQ. The V and J ends lost 2 bases and 7 bases, in that order; junction bases with no gene match: 4. The CDR3 DNA is TGCGCCAGCAGCTTAGGAAGCGGGAGGAATGAGCAGTTCTTC. This codes for CASSLGSGRNEQFF.

This chain joins TRBV10-3 and TRBJ2-7; a possible D gene is TRBD2 (6 bases). The CDR3 sequence is 12 residues long. V was trimmed by 8 bases and J by 2 bases, leaving 10 bases between them. Germline CDR1 is ENHRY and CDR2 is SYGVKD. The CDR3 DNA is TGTGCCATCGGGGGGACCCCCTACGAGCAGTACTTC. This gives the protein CAIGGTPYEQYF.

V gene TRBV7-8 combines with J gene TRBJ1-4, with D perhaps TRBD1 (6 bases). The V gene's germline CDR1 is SGHVS and CDR2 FQNEAQ. This CDR3 is 18 amino acids long. V was shortened by 5 bases and J by 5 bases, with 24 bases between the two germline ends. In DNA, the CDR3 is TGTGCCAGCAGCCCACCATTCGGGACACTGGGAGTCAATGAAAAACTGTTTTTT. Translated: CASSPPFGTLGVNEKLFF. Filled out from reference TRBV7-8 and TRBJ1-4, the complete variable domain reads GAGVSQSPRYKVAKRGQDVALRCDPISGHVSLFWYQQALGQGPEFLTYFQNEAQLDKSGLPSDRFFAERPEGSVSTLKIQRTQQEDSAVYLCASSPPFGTLGVNEKLFFGSGTQLSVL.

The V and J genes are TRBV5-1 and TRBJ1-2; 7 bases match TRBD1. V shed 4 bases and J 6 bases; nucleotides not matched to a gene: 18. Germline V gives CDR1 SGHRS, CDR2 YFSETQ. This CDR3 has 17 amino acids. The CDR3 bases are TGCGCCAGCAGCCCGCCTCTCGGGACAACAGGGGTAGATGGCTACACCTTC. Translated, it gives CASSPPLGTTGVDGYTF.

The chain employs TRBV10-3 and TRBJ2-1, with a weak D call TRBD1 (6 bases). V was cut by 6 bases and J by 2 bases, with 17 bases left in between. The length of the CDR3 is 16 residues. Germline CDR1 is ENHRY and CDR2 is SYGVKD. CDR3 in DNA: TGTGCCATCAGCCAACGGGCCCAGGGGCCCTACAATGAGCAGTTCTTC. This encodes CAISQRAQGPYNEQFF.

The CDR3 protein is CASSLATGNYEQYF. The DNA of the CDR3 is TGTGCCAGCAGCTTAGCGACAGGGAACTACGAGCAGTACTTC. The chain joins TRBV13 to TRBJ2-7; 7 bases align to TRBD1. The CDR3 is 14 amino acids. Germline CDR1 reads PRHDT; CDR2 reads FYEKMQ (reference sequence). V was clipped by 1 base and J by 3 bases; unmatched bases: 3.

As DNA, the CDR3 is TGTGCCAGCAGAGTGACAGGCACAGATACGCAGTATTTT. This sequence encodes CASRVTGTDTQYF. V usage is TRBV7-2 and J usage is TRBJ2-3, with D perhaps matching TRBD1 (5 bases). The CDR3 covers 13 residues. Germline CDR1 reads SGHTA; CDR2 reads FQGNSA. V dropped 6 bases and J dropped 1 base, with 8 bases sitting between them.

The chain combines TRBV6-1 with TRBJ1-3; possible D gene TRBD1, 6 bases. The length of the CDR3 is 15 residues. Per germline, CDR1 MNHNS and CDR2 SASEGT. Trimming cost V 5 bases and J 0 bases, with 11 bases left between them. Here the CDR3 DNA reads TGTGCCAGCAGTAAGACAGGTGGCTCTGGAAACACCATATATTTT. It translates to CASSKTGGSGNTIYF.